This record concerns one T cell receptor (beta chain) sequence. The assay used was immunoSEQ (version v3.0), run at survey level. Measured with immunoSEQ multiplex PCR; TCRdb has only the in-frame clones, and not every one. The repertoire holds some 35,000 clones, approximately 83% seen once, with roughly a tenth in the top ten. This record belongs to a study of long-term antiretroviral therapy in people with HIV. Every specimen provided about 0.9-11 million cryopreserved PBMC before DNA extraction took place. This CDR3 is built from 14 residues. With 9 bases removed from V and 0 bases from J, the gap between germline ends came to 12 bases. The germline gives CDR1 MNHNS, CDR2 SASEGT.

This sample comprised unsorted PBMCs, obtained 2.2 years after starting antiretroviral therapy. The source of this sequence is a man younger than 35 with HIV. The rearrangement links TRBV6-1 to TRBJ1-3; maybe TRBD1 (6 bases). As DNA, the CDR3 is TGTGCCAGTACCACAGGGTTCTCTGGAAACACCATATATTTT. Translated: CASTTGFSGNTIYF.